The present T cell receptor (beta chain) was sequenced within a study of spatial heterogeneity in lung cancer. Whole-study results and caveats: Within tumors, counts of expanded alpha and beta TCRs tracked tumor mutation counts.

Time point given: sample taken at primary tumor resection. MiXCR was run by TCRdb on the 5' RACE reads, yielding one entry per CDR3 protein. The table lists about 3,000 distinct CDR3 sequences, more than 20% of them singletons. This clonotype was seen more than once but under ten times. What it binds is unknown. Per the germline V gene, CDR1 is MDHEN and CDR2 is SYDVKM. The germline V and J ends were trimmed by 2 bases and 7 bases, with 11 bases remaining between them. The CDR3 has 13 amino acids. Sequenced material: lung tumor tissue, taken at surgery. The source is a female donor with early-stage non-small cell lung cancer. The V call is TRBV28, the J call TRBJ2-5, with unresolved D. This chain's CDR3 is CASSLPARGTQYF. CDR3 coding DNA: TGTGCCAGCAGTTTACCCGCCCGAGGGACCCAGTACTTC.